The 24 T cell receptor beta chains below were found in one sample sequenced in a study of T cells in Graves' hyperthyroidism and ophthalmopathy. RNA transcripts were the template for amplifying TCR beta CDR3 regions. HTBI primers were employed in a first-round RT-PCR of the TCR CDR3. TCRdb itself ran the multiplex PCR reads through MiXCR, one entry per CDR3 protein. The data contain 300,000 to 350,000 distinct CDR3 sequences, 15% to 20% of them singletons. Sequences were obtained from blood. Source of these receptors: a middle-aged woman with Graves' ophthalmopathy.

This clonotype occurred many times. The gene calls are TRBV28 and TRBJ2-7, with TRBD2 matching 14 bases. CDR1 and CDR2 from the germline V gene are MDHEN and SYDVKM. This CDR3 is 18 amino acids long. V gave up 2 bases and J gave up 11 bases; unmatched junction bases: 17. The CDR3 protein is CASSLRSRRGLAGAIEYF. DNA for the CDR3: TGTGCCAGCAGTTTAAGGAGCCGGCGGGGACTAGCGGGAGCAATTGAGTACTTC.

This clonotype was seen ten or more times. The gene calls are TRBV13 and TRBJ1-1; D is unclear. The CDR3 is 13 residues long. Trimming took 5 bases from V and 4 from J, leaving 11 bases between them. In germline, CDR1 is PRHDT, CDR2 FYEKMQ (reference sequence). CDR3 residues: CASSGQESTEAFF. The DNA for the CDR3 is TGTGCCAGCAGCGGTCAGGAGAGCACTGAAGCTTTCTTT.

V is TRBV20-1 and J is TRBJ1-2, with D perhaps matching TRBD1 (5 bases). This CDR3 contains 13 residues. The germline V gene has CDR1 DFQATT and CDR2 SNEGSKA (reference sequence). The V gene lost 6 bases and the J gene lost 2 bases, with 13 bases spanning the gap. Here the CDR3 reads CSASGLRNYGYTF. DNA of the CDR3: TGCAGTGCGTCGGGACTGCGGAACTATGGCTACACCTTC.

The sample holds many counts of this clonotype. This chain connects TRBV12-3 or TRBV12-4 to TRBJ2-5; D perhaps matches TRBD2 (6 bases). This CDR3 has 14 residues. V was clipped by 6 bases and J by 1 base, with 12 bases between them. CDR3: CASRPIGGQETQYF. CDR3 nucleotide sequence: TGTGCCAGCAGACCGATCGGGGGCCAAGAGACCCAGTACTTC.

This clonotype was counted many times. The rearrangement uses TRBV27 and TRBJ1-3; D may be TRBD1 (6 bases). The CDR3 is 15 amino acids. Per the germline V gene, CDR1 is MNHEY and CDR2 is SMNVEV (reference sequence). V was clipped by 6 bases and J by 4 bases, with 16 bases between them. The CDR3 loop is CASRPLGGQGNTIYF. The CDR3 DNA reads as TGTGCCAGCAGGCCCTTAGGGGGGCAGGGAAACACCATATATTTT.

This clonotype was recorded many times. The CDR3, as DNA: TGCAGTGCTAGAGGCCCCTGGGGCGGGAGGGCCGCCAAAAACATTCAGTACTTC. Amino acid sequence: CSARGPWGGRAAKNIQYF. J is TRBJ2-4 and V is TRBV20-1; 9 bases map to TRBD2. Per germline, CDR1 DFQATT and CDR2 SNEGSKA (reference sequence). CDR3 length equals 18 residues. V shed 1 base and J 1 base; nucleotides not matched to a gene: 11.

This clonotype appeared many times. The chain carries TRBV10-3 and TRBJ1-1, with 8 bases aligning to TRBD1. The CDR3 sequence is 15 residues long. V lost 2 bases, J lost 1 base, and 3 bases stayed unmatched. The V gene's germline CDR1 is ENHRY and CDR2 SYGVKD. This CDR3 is CAISEKQGANTEAFF. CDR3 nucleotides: TGTGCCATCAGTGAGAAGCAGGGGGCGAACACTGAAGCTTTCTTT.

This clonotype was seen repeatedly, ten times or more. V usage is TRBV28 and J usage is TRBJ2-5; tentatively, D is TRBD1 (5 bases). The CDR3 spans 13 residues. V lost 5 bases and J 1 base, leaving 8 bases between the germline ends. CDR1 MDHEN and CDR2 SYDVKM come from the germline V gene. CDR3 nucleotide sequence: TGTGCCAGCAGTAGGACAATCCAAGAGACCCAGTACTTC. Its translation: CASSRTIQETQYF.

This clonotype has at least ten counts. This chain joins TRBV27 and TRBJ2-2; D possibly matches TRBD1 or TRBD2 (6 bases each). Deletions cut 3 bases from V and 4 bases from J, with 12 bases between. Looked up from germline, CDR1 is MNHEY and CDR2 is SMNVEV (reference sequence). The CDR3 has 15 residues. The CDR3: CASSLGAGGTGELFF. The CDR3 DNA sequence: TGTGCCAGCAGTTTGGGGGCCGGGGGCACCGGGGAGCTGTTTTTT.

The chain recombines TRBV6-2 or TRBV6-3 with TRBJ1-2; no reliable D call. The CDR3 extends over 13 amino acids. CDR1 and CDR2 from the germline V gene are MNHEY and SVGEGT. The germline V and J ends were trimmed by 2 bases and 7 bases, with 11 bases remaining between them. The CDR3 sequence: CASSYTGVGGYTF. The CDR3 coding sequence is TGTGCCAGCAGTTACACCGGGGTCGGTGGCTACACCTTC.

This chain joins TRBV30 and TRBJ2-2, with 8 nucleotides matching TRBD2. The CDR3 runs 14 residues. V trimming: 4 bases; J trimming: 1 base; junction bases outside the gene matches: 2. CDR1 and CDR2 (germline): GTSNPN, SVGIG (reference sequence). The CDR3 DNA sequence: TGTGCCTGGAAGGCGGGGGGGAACACCGGGGAGCTGTTTTTT. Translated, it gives CAWKAGGNTGELFF. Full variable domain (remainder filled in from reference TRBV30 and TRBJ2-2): SQTIHQWPATLVQPVGSPLSLECTVEGTSNPNLYWYRQAAGRGLQLLFYSVGIGQISSEVPQNLSASRPQDRQFILSSKKLLLSDSGFYLCAWKAGGNTGELFFGEGSRLTVL.

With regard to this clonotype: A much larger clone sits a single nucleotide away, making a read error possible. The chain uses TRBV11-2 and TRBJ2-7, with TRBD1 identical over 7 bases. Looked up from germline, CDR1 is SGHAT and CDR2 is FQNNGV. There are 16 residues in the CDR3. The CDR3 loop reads CASSLVSPVGGFEQHF. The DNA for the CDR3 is TGTGCCAGCAGCTTAGTATCACCGGTAGGGGGCTTCGAGCAGCACTTC.

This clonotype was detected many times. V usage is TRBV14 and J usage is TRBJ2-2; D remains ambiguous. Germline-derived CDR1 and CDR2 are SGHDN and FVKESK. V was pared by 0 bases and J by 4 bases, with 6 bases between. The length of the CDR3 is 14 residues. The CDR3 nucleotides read TGTGCCAGCAGCCAAGATGATGGCACCGGGGAGCTGTTTTTT. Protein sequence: CASSQDDGTGELFF.

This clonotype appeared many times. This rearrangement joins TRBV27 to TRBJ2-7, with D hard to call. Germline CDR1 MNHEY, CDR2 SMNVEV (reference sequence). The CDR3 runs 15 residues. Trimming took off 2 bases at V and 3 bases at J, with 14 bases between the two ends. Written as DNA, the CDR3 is TGTGCCAGCAGTTTAGGCATTACCCCTAACTACGAGCAGTACTTC. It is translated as CASSLGITPNYEQYF.

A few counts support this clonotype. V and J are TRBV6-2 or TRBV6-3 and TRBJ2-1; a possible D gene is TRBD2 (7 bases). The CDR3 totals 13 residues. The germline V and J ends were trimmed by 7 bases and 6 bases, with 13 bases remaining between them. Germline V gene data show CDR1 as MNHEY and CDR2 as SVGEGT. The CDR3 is CASKRGGTNEQFF. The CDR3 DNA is TGTGCCAGCAAAAGGGGGGGGACCAATGAGCAGTTCTTC.

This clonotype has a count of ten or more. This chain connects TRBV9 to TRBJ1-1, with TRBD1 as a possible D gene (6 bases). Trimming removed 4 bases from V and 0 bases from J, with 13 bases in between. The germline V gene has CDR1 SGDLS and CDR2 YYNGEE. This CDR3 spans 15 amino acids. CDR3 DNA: TGTGCCAGCAGCCCCCCAGGGGTTATGAACACTGAAGCTTTCTTT. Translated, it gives CASSPPGVMNTEAFF. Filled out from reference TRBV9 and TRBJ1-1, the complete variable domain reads DSGVTQTPKHLITATGQRVTLRCSPRSGDLSVYWYQQSLDQGLQFLIQYYNGEERAKGNILERFSAQQFPDLHSELNLSSLELGDSALYFCASSPPGVMNTEAFFGQGTRLTVV.

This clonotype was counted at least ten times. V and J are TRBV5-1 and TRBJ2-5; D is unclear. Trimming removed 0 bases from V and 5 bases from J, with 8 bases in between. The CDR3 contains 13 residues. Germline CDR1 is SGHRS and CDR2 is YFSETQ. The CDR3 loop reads CASSLVPQETQYF. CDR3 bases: TGCGCCAGCAGCTTGGTACCCCAGGAGACCCAGTACTTC.

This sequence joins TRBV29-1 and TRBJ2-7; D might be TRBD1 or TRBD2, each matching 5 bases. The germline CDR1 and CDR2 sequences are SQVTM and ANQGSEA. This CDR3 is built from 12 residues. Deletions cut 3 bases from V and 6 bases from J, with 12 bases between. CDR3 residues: CSVEVGVSEQYF. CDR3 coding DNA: TGCAGCGTTGAGGTGGGGGTAAGCGAGCAGTACTTC.

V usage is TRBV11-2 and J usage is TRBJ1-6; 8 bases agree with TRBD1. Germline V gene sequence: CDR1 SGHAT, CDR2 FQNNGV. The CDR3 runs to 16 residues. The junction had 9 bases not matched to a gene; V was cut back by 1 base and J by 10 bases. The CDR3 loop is CASSLGLRTGRSPLHF. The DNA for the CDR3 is TGTGCCAGCAGCTTAGGACTTAGGACAGGGAGGTCACCCCTCCACTTT.

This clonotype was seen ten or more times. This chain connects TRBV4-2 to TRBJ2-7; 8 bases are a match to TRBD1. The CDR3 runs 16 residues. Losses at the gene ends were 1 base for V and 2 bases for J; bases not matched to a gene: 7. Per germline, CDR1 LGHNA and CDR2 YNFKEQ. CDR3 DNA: TGTGCCAGCAGCCAAGCCCGGACAGGGCGCCCCTACGAGCAGTACTTC. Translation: CASSQARTGRPYEQYF.

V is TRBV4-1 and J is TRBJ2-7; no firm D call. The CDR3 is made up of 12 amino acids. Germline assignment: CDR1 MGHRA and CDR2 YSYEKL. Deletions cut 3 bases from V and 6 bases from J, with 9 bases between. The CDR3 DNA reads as TGCGCCAGCAGCCACCCCTTGGGCGAGCAGTACTTC. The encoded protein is CASSHPLGEQYF.

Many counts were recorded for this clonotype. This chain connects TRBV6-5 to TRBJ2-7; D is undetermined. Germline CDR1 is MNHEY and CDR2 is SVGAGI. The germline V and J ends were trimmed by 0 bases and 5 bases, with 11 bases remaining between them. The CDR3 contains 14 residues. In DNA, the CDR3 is TGTGCCAGCAGTTACTCGAAGGGAACAAACGAGCAGTACTTC. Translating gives CASSYSKGTNEQYF.

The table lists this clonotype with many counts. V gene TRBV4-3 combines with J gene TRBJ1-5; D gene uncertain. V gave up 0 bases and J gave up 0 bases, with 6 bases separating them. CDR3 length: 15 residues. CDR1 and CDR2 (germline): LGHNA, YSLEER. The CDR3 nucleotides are TGCGCCAGCAGCCAAGAGCTTTATAGCAATCAGCCCCAGCATTTT. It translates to CASSQELYSNQPQHF.

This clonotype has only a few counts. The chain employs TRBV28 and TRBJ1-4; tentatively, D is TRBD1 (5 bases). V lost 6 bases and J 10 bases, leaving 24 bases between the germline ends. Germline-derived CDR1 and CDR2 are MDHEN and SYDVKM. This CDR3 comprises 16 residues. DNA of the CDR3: TGTGCCAGCAGCCCGGGGGTGGGTCCGTGGGAGGGAAAACTGTTTTTT. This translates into CASSPGVGPWEGKLFF.